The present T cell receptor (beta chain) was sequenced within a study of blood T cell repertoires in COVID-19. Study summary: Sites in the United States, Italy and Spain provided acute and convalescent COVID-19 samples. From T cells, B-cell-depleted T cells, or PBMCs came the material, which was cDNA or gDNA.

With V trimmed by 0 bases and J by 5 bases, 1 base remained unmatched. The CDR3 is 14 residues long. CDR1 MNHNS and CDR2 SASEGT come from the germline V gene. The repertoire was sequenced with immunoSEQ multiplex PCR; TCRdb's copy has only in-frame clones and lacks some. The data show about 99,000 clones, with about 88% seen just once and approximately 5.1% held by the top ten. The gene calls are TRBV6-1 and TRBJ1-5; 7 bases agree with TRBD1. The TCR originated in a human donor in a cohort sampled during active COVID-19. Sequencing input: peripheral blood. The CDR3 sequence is CASSEATGYQPQHF. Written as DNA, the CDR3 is TGTGCCAGCAGTGAAGCGACAGGGTATCAGCCCCAGCATTTT.